This paragraph reports one TCR beta chain. Its antigen remains unknown. V dropped 1 base and J dropped 4 bases, with 6 bases sitting between them. Germline CDR1 SGHRS, CDR2 YFSETQ. This CDR3 comprises 13 residues. This record comes from a study of T cell repertoires in cytomegalovirus infection. One entry per CDR3 protein, called by TCRdb with MiXCR from the reads. The table shows some 500,000 distinct CDR3 sequences, with roughly a third occurring only once. Material: cultured PBMCs, obtained from culture after CMV antigen stimulation. The source is a human donor in good health (CMV status not recorded). Some clones in this sample may be carry-over from other donors' samples. This sequence joins TRBV5-1 and TRBJ2-1, with D uncertain. The CDR3 is CASSLQSYNEQFF. The CDR3 coding sequence is TGCGCCAGCAGCTTGCAATCATACAATGAGCAGTTCTTC.